Listed below are T cell receptor beta chains from one sample, sequenced in a study of blood T cell repertoires in COVID-19. Assay: immunoSEQ multiplex PCR; the TCRdb copy retains only in-frame clones and omits some. The table has under 200,000 clones, 80% seen once; the top ten hold 6.5%. The sequencing input was peripheral blood. The receptors were gathered from an older man with active or convalescent COVID-19. CDR3s include the opening cysteine and the closing phenylalanine or tryptophan. Each record gives: D gene, V gene, CDR3 protein. D genes are given only for firm matches.

D gene: TRBD2
V gene: TRBV10-2
CDR3 protein: CASRGVAGGENEQFF

D gene: TRBD1
V gene: TRBV29-1
CDR3 protein: CSVEGQTYEQYF

D gene: -
V gene: TRBV7-2
CDR3 protein: CASSLETGPLEQYF

D gene: -
V gene: TRBV19
CDR3 protein: CASSRQADTQYF

D gene: TRBD2
V gene: TRBV29-1
CDR3 protein: CSARGLASNEQFF

D gene: -
V gene: TRBV11-2
CDR3 protein: CASSLVIGGGSGNTIYF

D gene: TRBD1
V gene: TRBV7-2
CDR3 protein: CASSPRQGNEQFF

D gene: -
V gene: TRBV18
CDR3 protein: CASSPRSGLDEQYF

D gene: TRBD1
V gene: TRBV30
CDR3 protein: CACRGQGNSPLHF

D gene: TRBD2
V gene: TRBV5-8
CDR3 protein: CASSFWGGAGELFF

D gene: -
V gene: TRBV5-1
CDR3 protein: CASSLAGDTNYNEQFF

D gene: -
V gene: TRBV7-6
CDR3 protein: CASSSDRNIQYF

D gene: -
V gene: TRBV9
CDR3 protein: CASSAGNLNTEAFF

D gene: -
V gene: TRBV29-1
CDR3 protein: CSSRRSGENTEAFF

D gene: -
V gene: TRBV21-1
CDR3 protein: CATPPGEGYTF

D gene: TRBD1
V gene: TRBV10-3
CDR3 protein: CAISPTGSSQPQHF

D gene: TRBD2
V gene: TRBV7-8
CDR3 protein: CASSILAGTDTQYF

D gene: TRBD2
V gene: TRBV7-2
CDR3 protein: CASSLWRGGQETQYF

D gene: TRBD1
V gene: TRBV5-1
CDR3 protein: CASSPGGTGDYEQYF

D gene: TRBD1
V gene: TRBV7-9
CDR3 protein: CASSLATGGTGELFF

D gene: -
V gene: TRBV6-1
CDR3 protein: CASSERGPQGELFF

D gene: TRBD2
V gene: TRBV6-2/TRBV6-3
CDR3 protein: CASSYEGAGATDTQYF

D gene: -
V gene: TRBV6-5
CDR3 protein: CASSIGSVGDTQYF

D gene: TRBD1
V gene: TRBV24-1
CDR3 protein: CATSASDRGNNEQFF

D gene: TRBD1
V gene: TRBV5-4
CDR3 protein: CASSPRQGLSTDTQYF

D gene: -
V gene: TRBV6-5
CDR3 protein: CASSPERAHQPQHF

D gene: -
V gene: TRBV6-1
CDR3 protein: CASSEWSDEQYF

D gene: -
V gene: TRBV5-6
CDR3 protein: CASSHRFRGGGYTF

D gene: TRBD1
V gene: TRBV6-5
CDR3 protein: CASSPRQGSTDTQYF

D gene: -
V gene: TRBV5-1
CDR3 protein: CASSFGLMYEQYF

D gene: TRBD2
V gene: TRBV3-1/TRBV3-2
CDR3 protein: CASSQGLAGGQETQYF

D gene: TRBD1
V gene: TRBV3-1/TRBV3-2
CDR3 protein: CASSPLPGTGEYTIYF

D gene: TRBD1
V gene: TRBV11-2
CDR3 protein: CASSLNPGGNEKLFF

D gene: -
V gene: TRBV15
CDR3 protein: CATSRVVNTEAFF

D gene: TRBD2
V gene: TRBV10-1
CDR3 protein: CASSAGLYYNEQFF

D gene: TRBD1
V gene: TRBV18
CDR3 protein: CASSPTTGGYEQFF

D gene: TRBD2
V gene: TRBV6-5
CDR3 protein: CASSYGGGQYF

D gene: TRBD1
V gene: TRBV14
CDR3 protein: CASSWDRGPGTQYF

D gene: -
V gene: TRBV19
CDR3 protein: CATRRAGQDVNEQFF

D gene: TRBD2
V gene: TRBV6-2/TRBV6-3
CDR3 protein: CASSWGLAGSYEQYF

D gene: TRBD1
V gene: TRBV6-5
CDR3 protein: CASSLRDRGYEQYF

D gene: -
V gene: TRBV28
CDR3 protein: CASSLRDTYTF

D gene: -
V gene: TRBV10-3
CDR3 protein: CATGTTGLLSGNTIYF

D gene: -
V gene: TRBV7-6
CDR3 protein: CASSLQSGGLGTEAFF

D gene: -
V gene: TRBV14
CDR3 protein: CASSKIGTEPTYEQYF

D gene: TRBD2
V gene: TRBV19
CDR3 protein: CASSEGREETQYF

D gene: -
V gene: TRBV6-2/TRBV6-3
CDR3 protein: CASSPRENGYTF

D gene: TRBD1
V gene: TRBV14
CDR3 protein: CASSLLTGGDYTF

D gene: -
V gene: TRBV10-3
CDR3 protein: CAISAGQSTYNEQFF

D gene: -
V gene: TRBV5-1
CDR3 protein: CASSLEQANQPQHF

D gene: -
V gene: TRBV19
CDR3 protein: CASSIGATAYGYTF

D gene: TRBD1
V gene: TRBV6-5
CDR3 protein: CASRSTGGNTEAFF